The next 2 T cell receptor beta chains were all read from a single sample in a study of human T cells and chemical hapten exposure. This sample's time point: patch test 1, 2 weeks after DPC sensitization. Indicated treatment: therapeutic diphenylcyclopropenone sensitization with weekly scalp DPC. TCRdb passed the RACE reads through MiXCR, listing each CDR3 protein once. The sample contains about 120,000 distinct CDR3 sequences, roughly 15% of which appear only once. The sample here was whole blood, taken in connection with sensitization to the hapten diphenylcyclopropenone (DPC). The source of these receptors is a man aged 18-30 years with alopecia areata. Some clones in this sample may be carry-over from other donors' samples.

This clonotype appeared a few times. The DNA of the CDR3 is TGTGCCAGCTCATCGTTTGGGGACATAACTTTCTTT. Its translation is CASSSFGDITFF. The chain has TRBV18 and TRBJ1-1, with a tentative D call TRBD1 (6 bases). Between the trimmed V and J ends, which lost 5 bases and 12 bases, there was a span of 16 bases. CDR1 is KGHSH, CDR2 LQKENI, per germline. This CDR3 contains 12 residues.

The chain carries TRBV6-6 and TRBJ1-2; 9 bases match TRBD1. Germline values: CDR1 MNHNY, CDR2 SVGAGI (reference sequence). V lost 0 bases and J lost 7; bases outside the gene matches: 12. The CDR3 has 17 amino acids. Written as DNA, the CDR3 is TGTGCCAGCAGTTACTCTGGTGTGGGGGGACAGGGATTTGGCTACACCTTC. Its translation: CASSYSGVGGQGFGYTF.